This T cell receptor beta chain was identified in a study of blood T cell repertoires in COVID-19 (dated by TCRdb to about 2020). Broadly, across the study: Samples covering the acute and convalescent phases of COVID-19 were provided by collaborators in the United States, Italy and Spain. The dataset comprised deeply sampled blood TCRbeta repertoires from subjects exposed to, actively infected with, or recovered from COVID-19. A freely available public database, intended as a resource for researchers studying the immune response to SARS-CoV-2, is where the repertoires were released. Samples were obtained from the ongoing ImmuneRACE study (first 160 participants) and from over 1,000 subjects provided by 6 global collaborators. A de-identified subject ID, COVID-19 status, age in years and sex were almost always included in the sample metadata. HLA class I and class II types, where available, came from metadata supplied by the sample provider rather than from assay-based typing. The prospective study material was composed of cDNA or gDNA derived from T cells, B-cell-depleted T cells, or PBMCs.

Collaborating institutions collected whole blood in K2EDTA tubes following their own protocols. Collaborator samples were shipped for TCRbeta analysis as frozen whole blood, isolated PBMCs, or DNA extracted from either sample type. With regard to this clone: Its antigen remains unidentified. Per-nucleotide qualities are absent, and no much larger clonotype sits a single base away.

Study-wide findings and limitations: How much clinical and demographic metadata was included differed by source and by participant, and the metadata was provided uncurated.

TCRbeta CDR3 regions were amplified from genomic DNA using the immunoSEQ Assay, a bias-controlled multiplex PCR. The paper's data handling went like this. Within the assay, amplification of reference gene primers was used to estimate how many nucleated cells each sample contained. To quantify the absolute abundance of each unique TCRbeta CDR3 rearrangement, sequence reads were collapsed and filtered. For each sample, productive Simpson clonality was calculated as the square root of Simpson's diversity index across productive rearrangements. Entries here come from immuneACCESS through TCRdb and include only in-frame sequences with V and J called. Some clones fail to appear in such tables; in the studies checked, an unresolved V gene covers under half of the shortfall, and the cause of the remainder is unknown. V, J and clone size are taken as reported in that table, and D and trimming were inferred from the DNA itself. Recorded for this sample are 75,000 to 85,000 clones; almost 85% of them occurred a single time. 7.4% of the sample lies in the top ten.

Specimen: peripheral blood. This TCR derives from a human donor in a cohort sampled during active COVID-19.

The CDR3 reads as follows: CASSQVLYVGTGPAFF. Here is the DNA: TGTGCCAGCAGCCAAGTTCTCTATGTCGGAACAGGACCAGCTTTCTTT. The chain is made from TRBV14 and TRBJ1-1; 5 matching bases give a weak D call of TRBD1. The CDR3 starts with the cysteine, ends with the phenylalanine, and has 16 residues. Only the CDR3 portion is preserved as DNA: 48 bases, with reading frame beginning at the first base. V loses 1 base, J loses 10 bases, and the germline ends lie 22 bases apart. Via the germline V gene, CDR1 is SGHDN and CDR2 FVKESK.